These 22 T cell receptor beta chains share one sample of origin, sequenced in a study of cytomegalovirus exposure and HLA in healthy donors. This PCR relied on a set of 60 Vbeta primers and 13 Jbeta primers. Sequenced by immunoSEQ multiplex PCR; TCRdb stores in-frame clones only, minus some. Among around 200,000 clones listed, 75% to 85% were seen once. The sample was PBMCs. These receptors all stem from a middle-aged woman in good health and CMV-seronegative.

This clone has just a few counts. CDR3 sequence: CASSQDLDSRNQPQHF. The CDR3 coding sequence is TGCGCCAGCAGCCAAGATTTAGATTCTCGCAATCAGCCCCAGCATTTT. The genes are TRBV4-1 and TRBJ1-5; the D is unclear. Germline V gene lookup returns CDR1 MGHRA and CDR2 YSYEKL. V was shortened by 0 bases and J by 2 bases, with 11 bases between the two germline ends. CDR3 length equals 16 residues.

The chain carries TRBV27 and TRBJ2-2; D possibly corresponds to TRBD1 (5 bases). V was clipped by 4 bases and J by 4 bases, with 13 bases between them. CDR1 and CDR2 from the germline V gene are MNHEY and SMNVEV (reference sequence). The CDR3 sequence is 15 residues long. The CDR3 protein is CASSWAGWGTGELFF. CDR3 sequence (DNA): TGTGCCAGCAGTTGGGCAGGGTGGGGCACCGGGGAGCTGTTTTTT.

The CDR3 sequence is CASSLGLQSYGYTF. CDR3 sequence (DNA): TGTGCCAGCAGTTTAGGATTACAGTCCTATGGCTACACCTTC. The V gene is TRBV28, the J gene TRBJ1-2; D call uncertain. Germline CDR1 is MDHEN and CDR2 is SYDVKM. The CDR3 length is 14 residues. V was cut by 2 bases and J by 4 bases, with 11 bases left in between.

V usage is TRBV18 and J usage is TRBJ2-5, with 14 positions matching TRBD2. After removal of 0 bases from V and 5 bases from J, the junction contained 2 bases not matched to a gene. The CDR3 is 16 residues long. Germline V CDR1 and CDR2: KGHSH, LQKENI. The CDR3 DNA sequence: TGTGCCAGCTCACCACCACGGACTAGCGGGAGGGAGACCCAGTACTTC. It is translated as CASSPPRTSGRETQYF.

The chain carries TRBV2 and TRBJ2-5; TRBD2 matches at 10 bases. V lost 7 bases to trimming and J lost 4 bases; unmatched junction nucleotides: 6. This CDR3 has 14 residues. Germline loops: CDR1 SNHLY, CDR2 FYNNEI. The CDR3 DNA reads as TGTGCCAGCAAGGAGCGGGAGGGCCCAGAGACCCAGTACTTC. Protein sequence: CASKEREGPETQYF.

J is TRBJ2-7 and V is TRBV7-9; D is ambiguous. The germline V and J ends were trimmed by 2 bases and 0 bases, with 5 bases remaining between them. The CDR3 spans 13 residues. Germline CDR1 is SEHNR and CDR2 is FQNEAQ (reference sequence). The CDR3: CASSLTNSYEQYF. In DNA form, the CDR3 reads TGTGCCAGCAGCTTAACTAACTCCTACGAGCAGTACTTC.

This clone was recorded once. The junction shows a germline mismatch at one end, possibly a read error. In DNA, the CDR3 is TGTTCCAGTGATCTCGTAGTTCAGAGGGCTTTCTTT. Its translation is CSSDLVVQRAFF. This chain connects TRBV7-9 to TRBJ1-1; D gene uncertain. This CDR3 has 12 amino acids. Germline assignment: CDR1 SEHNR and CDR2 FQNEAQ (reference sequence).

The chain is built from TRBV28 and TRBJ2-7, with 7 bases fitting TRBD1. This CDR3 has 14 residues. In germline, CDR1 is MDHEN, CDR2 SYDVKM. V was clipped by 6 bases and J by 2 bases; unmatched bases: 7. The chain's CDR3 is CASSRQGVPYEQYF. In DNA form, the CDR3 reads TGTGCCAGCAGCCGACAGGGCGTCCCCTACGAGCAGTACTTC. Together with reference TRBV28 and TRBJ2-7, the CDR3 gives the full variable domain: DVKVTQSSRYLVKRTGEKVFLECVQDMDHENMFWYRQDPGLGLRLIYFSYDVKMKEKGDIPEGYSVSREKKERFSLILESASTNQTSMYLCASSRQGVPYEQYFGPGTRLTVT.

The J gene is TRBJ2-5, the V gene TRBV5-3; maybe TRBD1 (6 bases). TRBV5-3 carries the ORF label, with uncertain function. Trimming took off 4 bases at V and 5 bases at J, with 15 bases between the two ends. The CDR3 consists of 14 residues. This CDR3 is CARSLHWTAETQYF. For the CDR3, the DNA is TGTGCCAGAAGCCTCCACTGGACAGCCGAGACCCAGTACTTC.

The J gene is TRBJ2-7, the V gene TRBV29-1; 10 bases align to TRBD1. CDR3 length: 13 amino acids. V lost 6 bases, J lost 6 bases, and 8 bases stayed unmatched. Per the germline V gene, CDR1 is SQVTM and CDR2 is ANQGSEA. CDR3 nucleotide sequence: TGCAGCGTGTACTGGGACAGGGGCGCCGAGCAGTACTTC. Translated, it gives CSVYWDRGAEQYF.

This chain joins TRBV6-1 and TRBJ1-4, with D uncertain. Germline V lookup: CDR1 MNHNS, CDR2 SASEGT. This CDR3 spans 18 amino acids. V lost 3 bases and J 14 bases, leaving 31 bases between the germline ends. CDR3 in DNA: TGTGCCAGCAGTGACCCCCTCCTCATGTCCGGAGGGAAAACCGCTCTGTTTTTT. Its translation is CASSDPLLMSGGKTALFF.

CDR3 region: CASSPRAAGGTLNSPLHF. The DNA for the CDR3 is TGTGCCAGCAGTCCCCGGGCGGCAGGGGGGACCCTTAATTCACCCCTCCACTTT. The chain uses TRBV27 and TRBJ1-6; 7 nucleotides agree with TRBD1. The CDR3 consists of 18 residues. Germline V lookup: CDR1 MNHEY, CDR2 SMNVEV (reference sequence). V dropped 5 bases and J dropped 6; count of bases not matched to a gene: 16.

The CDR3 nucleotides read TGTGCCGCCCGGGGACAGGGTTCGCAGGGTGAGCAGTTCTTC. Translation: CAARGQGSQGEQFF. The chain joins TRBV6-5 to TRBJ2-1; 9 positions match TRBD1. From germline, CDR1 is MNHEY and CDR2 SVGAGI. The CDR3 length is 14 residues. The junction had 14 bases not matched to a gene; V was cut back by 11 bases and J by 9 bases.

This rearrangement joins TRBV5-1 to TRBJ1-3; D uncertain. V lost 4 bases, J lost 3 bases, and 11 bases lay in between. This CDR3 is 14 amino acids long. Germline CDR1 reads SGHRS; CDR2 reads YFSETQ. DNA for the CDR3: TGCGCCAGCAGCCTCGGGAGACTTGGAAACACCATATATTTT. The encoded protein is CASSLGRLGNTIYF. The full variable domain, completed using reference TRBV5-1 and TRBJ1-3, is KAGVTQTPRYLIKTRGQQVTLSCSPISGHRSVSWYQQTPGQGLQFLFEYFSETQRNKGNFPGRFSGRQFSNSRSEMNVSTLELGDSALYLCASSLGRLGNTIYFGEGSWLTVV.

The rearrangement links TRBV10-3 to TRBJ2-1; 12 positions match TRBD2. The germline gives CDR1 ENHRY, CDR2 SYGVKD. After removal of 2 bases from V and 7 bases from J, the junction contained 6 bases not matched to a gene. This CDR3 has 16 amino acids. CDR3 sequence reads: CAISERVTSGRNEQFF. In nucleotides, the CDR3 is TGTGCCATCAGTGAGCGGGTGACTAGCGGGAGAAATGAGCAGTTCTTC.

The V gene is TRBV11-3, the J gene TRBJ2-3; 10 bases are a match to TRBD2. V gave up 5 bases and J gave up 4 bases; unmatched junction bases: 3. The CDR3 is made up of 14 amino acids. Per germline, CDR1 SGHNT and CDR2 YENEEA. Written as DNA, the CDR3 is TGTGCCAGCAGCCTCGGGACTAGCGCAGATACGCAGTATTTT. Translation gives CASSLGTSADTQYF.

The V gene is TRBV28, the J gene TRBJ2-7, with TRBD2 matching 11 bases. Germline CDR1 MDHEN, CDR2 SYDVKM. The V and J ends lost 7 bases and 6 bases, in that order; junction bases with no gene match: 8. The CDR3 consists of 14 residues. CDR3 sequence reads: CASTLSGRAGEQYF. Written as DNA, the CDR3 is TGTGCCAGCACCCTTAGCGGGAGGGCCGGCGAGCAGTACTTC.

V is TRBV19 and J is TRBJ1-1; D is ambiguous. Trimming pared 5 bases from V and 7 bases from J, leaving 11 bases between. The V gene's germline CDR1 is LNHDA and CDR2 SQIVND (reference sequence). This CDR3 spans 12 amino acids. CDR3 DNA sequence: TGTGCCAGTAGTGACGTTGGCGGTGAAGCTTTCTTT. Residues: CASSDVGGEAFF.

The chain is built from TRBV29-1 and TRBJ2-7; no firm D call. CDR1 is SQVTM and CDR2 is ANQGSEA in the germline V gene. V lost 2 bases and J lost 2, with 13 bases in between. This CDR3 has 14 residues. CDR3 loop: CSVEYGLRPYEQYF. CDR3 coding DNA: TGCAGCGTTGAATACGGTCTGAGGCCCTACGAGCAGTACTTC.

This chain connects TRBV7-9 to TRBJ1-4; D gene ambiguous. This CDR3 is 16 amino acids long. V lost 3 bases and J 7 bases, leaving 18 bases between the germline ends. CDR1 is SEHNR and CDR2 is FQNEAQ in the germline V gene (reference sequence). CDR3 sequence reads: CASSLRLTQGSEKLFF. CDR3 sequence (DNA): TGTGCCAGCAGCTTGAGACTGACGCAAGGCTCTGAAAAACTGTTTTTT. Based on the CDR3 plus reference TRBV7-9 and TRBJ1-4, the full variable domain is DTGVSQNPRHKITKRGQNVTFRCDPISEHNRLYWYRQTLGQGPEFLTYFQNEAQLEKSRLLSDRFSAERPKGSFSTLEIQRTEQGDSAMYLCASSLRLTQGSEKLFFGSGTQLSVL.

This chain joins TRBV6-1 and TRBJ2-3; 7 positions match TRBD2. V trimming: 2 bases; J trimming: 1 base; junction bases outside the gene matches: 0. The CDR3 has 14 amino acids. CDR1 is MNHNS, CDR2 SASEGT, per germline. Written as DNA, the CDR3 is TGTGCCAGCAGTGAAACTAGCGGCACAGATACGCAGTATTTT. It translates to CASSETSGTDTQYF.

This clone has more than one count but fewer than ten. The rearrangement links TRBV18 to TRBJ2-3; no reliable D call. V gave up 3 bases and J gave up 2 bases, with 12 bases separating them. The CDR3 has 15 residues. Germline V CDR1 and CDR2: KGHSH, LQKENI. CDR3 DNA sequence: TGTGCCAGCTCACCGACACCCCGCGCCACAGATACGCAGTATTTT. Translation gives CASSPTPRATDTQYF.